This T cell receptor (beta chain) was obtained from a study of T cell responses to AZD1222 COVID-19 vaccine. Concerning this clone: Its antigen is still unknown.

Whole-study results and caveats: With two AZD1222 doses given, Spike-specific TCR breadth and depth both rose. At baseline, seropositivity was found in only a handful of AZD1222 recipients.

The method was immunoSEQ multiplex PCR; TCRdb's version includes in-frame clones alone and lacks a portion of them. The sample gives 100,000 or so clones, 82% of which show up once; 5% is in the top ten. Per germline, CDR1 KGHSH and CDR2 LQKENI. CDR3 size: 13 residues. V lost 4 bases and J 3 bases, leaving 10 bases between the germline ends. The receptor comes from an adult in good health. The sequenced sample was peripheral blood, obtained on day 0 of AZD1222 vaccination. The V and J genes are TRBV18 and TRBJ2-7; D gene unclear. The CDR3 protein is CASSRSGGYEQYF. CDR3 DNA sequence: TGTGCCAGCTCACGATCGGGCGGCTACGAGCAGTACTTC.